The source of this TCR beta chain is a study of blood T cell repertoires in COVID-19 (dated by TCRdb to the early 2020s). Concerning the study at large: The collaborator samples originated in the United States, Italy and Spain and spanned the acute and convalescent phases of COVID-19. A freely available public database, intended as a resource for researchers studying the immune response to SARS-CoV-2, is where the repertoires were released. Where available, HLA class I and class II types were taken from metadata supplied by the sample provider and were not determined by assay-based typing. The dataset comprised deeply sampled blood TCRbeta repertoires from subjects exposed to, actively infected with, or recovered from COVID-19. Samples came from the ongoing ImmuneRACE study (first 160 participants) plus 1,254 subjects from 6 global collaborators. The prospective study material was composed of cDNA or gDNA derived from T cells, B-cell-depleted T cells, or PBMCs. The sample metadata nearly always contained a de-identified subject ID, COVID-19 status, age in years and sex.

Study-wide conclusions, independent of this receptor: The quantity of clinical and demographic metadata differed by source and by participant and was supplied without curation.

TCRbeta CDR3 regions were amplified from genomic DNA using the immunoSEQ Assay, a bias-controlled multiplex PCR. Per the source publication's procedure: The number of nucleated cells in each sample was estimated by amplification of reference gene primers within the assay. To quantify the absolute abundance of each unique TCRbeta CDR3 rearrangement, sequence reads were collapsed and filtered. For each sample, productive Simpson clonality was calculated as the square root of Simpson's diversity index over productive rearrangements. The immuneACCESS repertoire file appears here via TCRdb, limited to in-frame rearrangements. These files lack a portion of the clones; in checked studies, under half of the deficit traces to unresolved V genes, and the cause of the others is not known. For V, J and clone size, that table is used; D and trimming come from the DNA. The sample records about 120,000 clones, approximately 68% of which are singletons. The ten largest make up 6% to 8% of the sample.

CDR1 and CDR2 are read off the germline V gene (reference sequence) as SGHNT and YYREEE. V is pared back by 3 bases and J by 5 bases, with 9 bases lying between the germline termini. CDR3 length: 13 amino acids, cysteine to phenylalanine. Just CDR3 DNA is preserved here, 39 bases in frame from base 1. Each collaborating institution followed its own protocols to collect whole blood in K2EDTA tubes. For TCRbeta analysis, collaborators shipped samples in one of three forms: frozen whole blood, isolated PBMCs, or DNA extracted from either of those sample types. As to this clone: Its antigen specificity is not known. The record has no base qualities; no much larger clone is one base away.

The sequence joins TRBV5-4 to TRBJ1-3, and perhaps TRBD1 as D gene, on 5 matching bases. The sample was peripheral blood. This clonotype originated in a woman aged 60-75 years with acute or convalescent COVID-19. Read as DNA, the sequence is TGTGCCAGCAGCTCGGGGGGGAGAAACACCATATATTTT. This yields the protein CASSSGGRNTIYF.